The rows below give T cell receptor beta chains drawn from one sample of a study of blood T cell repertoires in COVID-19. This table comes from immunoSEQ multiplex PCR, and its TCRdb copy is limited to in-frame clones, with some not included. The table records some 130,000 clones, about 85% of them present only once. Sequencing was carried out using peripheral blood. The receptor set was obtained from a man between 65 and 80 years old with acute or convalescent COVID-19. CDR3s include the opening cysteine and the closing phenylalanine or tryptophan. A D gene is named only where the DNA matches it firmly. Size is omitted from some rows. Given values are once, few, many or a class for expanded clones.

abundance,j_gene,d_gene,v_gene,CDR3aa,CDR3nt
.,TRBJ1-1,.,TRBV27,CASSIRENTEAFF,TGTGCCAGCAGTATCCGGGAGAACACTGAAGCTTTCTTT
.,TRBJ1-3,.,TRBV2,CASSEGTGSGNTIYF,TGTGCCAGCAGTGAAGGTACAGGATCTGGAAACACCATATATTTT
.,TRBJ1-2,.,TRBV9,CASSPRGTFKGLLQYGYTF,TGTGCCAGCAGCCCTAGGGGGACATTTAAGGGTCTCCTTCAGTATGGCTACACCTTC
few,TRBJ2-5,TRBD2,TRBV3-1/TRBV3-2,CASSQTSGAIRQETQYF,TGTGCCAGCAGCCAAACTAGCGGGGCGATACGGCAAGAGACCCAGTACTTC
.,TRBJ2-2,.,TRBV6-5,CASTQGGTGELFF,TGTGCCAGCACCCAGGGGGGCACCGGGGAGCTGTTTTTT
.,TRBJ2-7,TRBD2,TRBV13,CASSPRRGLYSYEQYF,TGTGCCAGCAGCCCGAGGCGGGGGTTGTATTCCTACGAGCAGTACTTC
.,TRBJ2-7,TRBD1,TRBV6-5,CASSWDRASYEQYF,TGTGCCAGCAGTTGGGACAGGGCCTCCTACGAGCAGTACTTC
few,TRBJ1-2,TRBD1,TRBV14,CASSRRQGSLSGYTF,TGTGCCAGCAGCCGCCGACAGGGATCGCTCTCTGGCTACACCTTC
.,TRBJ1-2,TRBD1,TRBV2,CASSENTDRAVYGYTF,TGTGCCAGCAGTGAAAATACAGACAGGGCCGTATATGGCTACACCTTC
once,TRBJ2-7,TRBD1,TRBV10-3,CAISASDREVPYEQYF,TGTGCCATCAGTGCCTCGGACAGGGAGGTCCCCTACGAGCAGTACTTC
.,TRBJ2-7,TRBD1,TRBV6-1,CASSFDRGWEQYF,TGTGCCAGCAGTTTTGACAGGGGATGGGAGCAGTACTTC
.,TRBJ2-3,.,TRBV30,CAWSPKVARAQYF,TGTGCCTGGAGCCCCAAAGTGGCTAGAGCGCAGTATTTT
.,TRBJ2-1,TRBD2,TRBV5-1,CASQPSGGNNEQFF,TGCGCCAGCCAGCCGAGCGGGGGAAACAATGAGCAGTTCTTC
.,TRBJ2-1,TRBD1,TRBV11-2,CASSVYPGQQGPSNEQFF,TGTGCCAGCAGCGTCTATCCGGGACAGCAGGGGCCTTCCAATGAGCAGTTCTTC
.,TRBJ2-3,.,TRBV9,CASSVSGEGVDTQYF,TGTGCCAGCAGCGTATCTGGGGAGGGGGTAGATACGCAGTATTTT
.,TRBJ1-2,.,TRBV5-3,CARSFSRWGMGGFYGYTF,TGTGCCAGAAGCTTTAGTAGGTGGGGCATGGGCGGATTCTATGGCTACACCTTC
.,TRBJ1-5,TRBD1,TRBV6-5,CASKAQGTVNQPQHF,TGTGCCAGTAAAGCACAGGGGACCGTCAATCAGCCCCAGCATTTT
.,TRBJ2-1,TRBD1,TRBV7-6,CASSLGQGAYNEQFF,TGTGCCAGCAGCTTGGGACAGGGAGCCTACAATGAGCAGTTCTTC
once,TRBJ1-6,.,TRBV2,CASSEERKNSPLHF,TGTGCCAGCAGTGAAGAGCGGAAGAATTCACCCCTCCACTTT
.,TRBJ1-1,TRBD1,TRBV6-1,CPSSDGGGTGGWDAEAFF,TGTCCCAGCAGTGACGGGGGGGGGACAGGGGGTTGGGACGCTGAAGCTTTCTTT
.,TRBJ1-2,.,TRBV28,CASSPDPRGGYTF,TGTGCCAGCAGTCCCGACCCTCGAGGGGGCTACACCTTC
.,TRBJ2-7,TRBD1,TRBV14,CASSQQRGQGSYEQYF,TGTGCCAGCAGCCAACAACGCGGACAGGGAAGCTACGAGCAGTACTTC